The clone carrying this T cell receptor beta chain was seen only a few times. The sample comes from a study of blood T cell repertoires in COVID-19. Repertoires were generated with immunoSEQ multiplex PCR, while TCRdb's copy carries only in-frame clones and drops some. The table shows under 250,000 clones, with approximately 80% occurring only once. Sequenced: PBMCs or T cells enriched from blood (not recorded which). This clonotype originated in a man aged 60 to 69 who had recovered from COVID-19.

CDR3 amino acids: CASSNRRDRPSLEQYF. CDR3 bases: TGTGCCAGCAGCAATCGCCGGGACAGGCCAAGTCTCGAGCAGTACTTC. The chain combines TRBV11-3 with TRBJ2-7, with 8 nucleotides matching TRBD1. The CDR3 is 16 amino acids. Germline V gene sequence: CDR1 SGHNT, CDR2 YENEEA. V gave up 5 bases and J gave up 6 bases; unmatched junction bases: 15.